This T cell receptor (beta chain) was captured by sequencing in a study of response to subunit inactivated influenza vaccine. Study outcomes and limitations: Only a handful of new T cells, the authors suggested, are recruited with each seasonal influenza vaccination.

One entry per CDR3 protein results from TCRdb running MiXCR on the RT-PCR reads. The sample records approximately 530,000 distinct CDR3 sequences, around 7.9% being singletons. With regard to this clonotype: What it binds is unknown.

Here the sequenced sample was PBMCs from blood, taken around 25 months after vaccination. This sequence originates from a man between 50 and 70 years old who received an inactivated influenza vaccine.

The CDR3 is CSGQGLSTDTQYF. For the CDR3, the DNA is TGCAGCGGACAGGGCCTCTCCACAGATACGCAGTATTTT. The rearrangement links TRBV29-1 to TRBJ2-3; 7 bases map to TRBD1. Germline values: CDR1 SQVTM, CDR2 ANQGSEA. Germline trimming cut 7 bases from V and 2 bases from J; bases unmatched to any gene: 6. The length of the CDR3 is 13 residues.